In its sample, the clone carrying this T cell receptor beta chain was seen a few times. The target antigen is unknown. Other DNA sequences within the sample encode an identical CDR3. The data belong to a study of beta chain features in type 1 diabetes. Trimming left V 5 bases short and J 4 bases short, with 11 bases between. CDR1 and CDR2 (germline): LNHDA, SQIVND (reference sequence). The CDR3 is 13 residues long. Regarding the study as a whole: Shortening of TCRB CDR3s, moderate but significant, appeared in all four CD4+ subsets of Type 1 diabetes patients. Patients with type 1 diabetes carried fewer insertions and had more deletions at their VDJ junctions.

Sorting based on CD45RO/CCR7/CD25/CD127/CD95/CD27 separated CD4+ naive, central memory, regulatory and stem cell-like memory cells. Purity above 95% was achieved in all sorted populations. The sequenced template was cDNA made from the entire isolated RNA. Libraries were prepared by immunoSEQ multiplex PCR; TCRdb keeps only in-frame clonotypes and omits some of them. The sample lists approximately 150,000 clones, 9% occurring once. The sequence was obtained from a man aged 25 to 40 with type 1 diabetes. Sequences were obtained from central memory CD4+ T cells from blood. The rearrangement links TRBV19 to TRBJ2-5, with D perhaps TRBD2 (6 bases). CDR3 bases: TGTGCCAGTAGTCGACTAGAAGGAGAGACCCAGTACTTC. Its translation: CASSRLEGETQYF.